These 24 T cell receptor beta chains originate from one sample sequenced in a study of tumor-infiltrating lymphocytes in localized non-small cell lung cancer. The table came from immunoSEQ multiplex PCR; TCRdb's copy has only in-frame clones and leaves some out. The data hold 16,000 or so clones, with roughly 79% observed a single time. Specimen: lung tumor tissue. The receptors shown here come from a human donor with non-small cell lung cancer.

The chain carries TRBV9 and TRBJ1-2; 7 bases agree with TRBD1. Unmatched junction bases numbered 2, after V lost 1 base and J lost 2 bases. CDR1 SGDLS and CDR2 YYNGEE come from the germline V gene. The length of the CDR3 is 14 residues. The CDR3 region is CASSVQGENYGYTF. CDR3 nucleotides: TGTGCCAGCAGCGTACAGGGGGAGAACTATGGCTACACCTTC.

This clone was recorded a few times. This sequence joins TRBV4-2 and TRBJ2-6; no clear D gene. This CDR3 spans 15 amino acids. The V gene's germline CDR1 is LGHNA and CDR2 YNFKEQ. V lost 1 base to trimming and J lost 0 bases, with 4 bases between them. CDR3 DNA sequence: TGTGCCAGCAGCCAAGCGGGCTCTGGGGCCAACGTCCTGACTTTC. Protein: CASSQAGSGANVLTF.

The chain couples TRBV7-2 to TRBJ2-7; no clear D gene. V lost 1 base, J lost 2 bases, and 12 bases lay in between. The CDR3 length is 15 residues. Germline V gene data show CDR1 as SGHTA and CDR2 as FQGNSA. The CDR3 DNA reads TGTGCCAGCAGCTTAGGACAAACTCTCACCTACGAGCAGTACTTC. This translates into CASSLGQTLTYEQYF.

This chain joins TRBV19 and TRBJ1-2; a possible D gene is TRBD1 (6 bases). In germline, CDR1 is LNHDA, CDR2 SQIVND (reference sequence). Trimming removed 5 bases at V and 7 bases at J, with 20 bases between. This CDR3 has 15 residues. The CDR3 spells CASSSTGRWASGYTF. In DNA, the CDR3 is TGTGCCAGTAGTTCAACAGGGAGGTGGGCTAGTGGCTACACCTTC.

Only a few counts were recorded for this clone. The chain joins TRBV5-4 to TRBJ2-7; 7 bases match TRBD1. The germline CDR1 and CDR2 sequences are SGHNT and YYREEE (reference sequence). The CDR3 loop spans 15 amino acids. J was trimmed by 3 bases and V by 3 bases; bases with no gene match: 9. The CDR3 DNA sequence: TGTGCCAGCAGCTCAAAAGACAGGGCTGTCTACGAGCAGTACTTC. It translates to CASSSKDRAVYEQYF. Full variable domain (rest looked up from reference TRBV5-4 and TRBJ2-7): ETGVTQSPTHLIKTRGQQVTLRCSSQSGHNTVSWYQQALGQGPQFIFQYYREEENGRGNFPPRFSGLQFPNYSSELNVNALELDDSALYLCASSSKDRAVYEQYFGPGTRLTVT.

This sequence joins TRBV7-2 and TRBJ1-1, with D perhaps matching TRBD1 (5 bases). This CDR3 comprises 13 residues. Germline V gene sequence: CDR1 SGHTA, CDR2 FQGNSA. With 5 bases removed from V and 6 bases from J, the gap between germline ends came to 13 bases. CDR3 DNA sequence: TGTGCCAGCAGCCTAGGGGCGGTCGCTGAAGCTTTCTTT. Encoded protein: CASSLGAVAEAFF.

This clone was observed a few times. V usage is TRBV5-1 and J usage is TRBJ2-3; D is ambiguous. The V end was cut by 4 bases, the J end by 0 bases, with 6 bases between. CDR3 length: 13 amino acids. Germline CDR1 reads SGHRS; CDR2 reads YFSETQ. In nucleotides, the CDR3 is TGCGCCAGCAGCCTCTGGAGCACAGATACGCAGTATTTT. Translation gives CASSLWSTDTQYF.

The genes are TRBV7-3 and TRBJ1-5; 7 nucleotides align to TRBD1. Losses at the gene ends were 6 bases for V and 4 bases for J; bases not matched to a gene: 9. Germline V gene sequence: CDR1 SGHTA, CDR2 FQGTGA. The length of the CDR3 is 15 residues. CDR3 amino acids: CASSRTGALNQPQHF. In nucleotides, the CDR3 is TGTGCCAGCAGTAGGACAGGAGCCCTTAATCAGCCCCAGCATTTT.

This chain uses TRBV5-1 with TRBJ2-1, with 12 bases matching TRBD2. Trimming removed 2 bases from V and 3 bases from J; junction bases left unmatched: 0. CDR3 size: 15 residues. Germline V CDR1 and CDR2: SGHRS, YFSETQ. The CDR3 is CASSLLAGGYNEQFF. The CDR3 DNA reads as TGCGCCAGCAGCTTACTAGCGGGGGGCTACAATGAGCAGTTCTTC.

This clone was seen only a few times. The genes are TRBV6-1 and TRBJ1-2; 7 bases match TRBD1. Trimming took 5 bases from V and 1 from J; bases not matched to a gene: 7. CDR1 is MNHNS and CDR2 is SASEGT in the germline V gene. This CDR3 is 15 amino acids long. The CDR3 spells CASSSGQARNYGYTF. In nucleotides, the CDR3 is TGTGCCAGCAGTTCCGGACAGGCCCGTAACTATGGCTACACCTTC.

The rearrangement uses TRBV28 and TRBJ2-5, with TRBD2 matching over 7 bases. After removal of 6 bases from V and 5 bases from J, the junction contained 3 bases not matched to a gene. This CDR3 has 12 amino acids. The germline CDR1 and CDR2 sequences are MDHEN and SYDVKM. The CDR3 nucleotides are TGTGCCAGCAGCCAGGGAGGGGAGACCCAGTACTTC. This translates into CASSQGGETQYF.

The chain uses TRBV7-9 and TRBJ1-3; no clear D. The CDR3 runs to 15 residues. The germline CDR1 and CDR2 sequences are SEHNR and FQNEAQ (reference sequence). V was clipped by 0 bases and J by 0 bases, with 6 bases between them. CDR3 sequence reads: CASSLAPHSGNTIYF. As DNA, the CDR3 is TGTGCCAGCAGCTTAGCTCCGCACTCTGGAAACACCATATATTTT.

This chain joins TRBV18 and TRBJ1-2; possible D gene TRBD1, 6 bases. This CDR3 region has 14 residues. The germline V and J ends were trimmed by 3 bases and 4 bases, with 12 bases remaining between them. Germline CDR1 reads KGHSH; CDR2 reads LQKENI. Written as DNA, the CDR3 is TGTGCCAGCTCACCCTCAGGGGAAGGCTATGGCTACACCTTC. Its protein product is CASSPSGEGYGYTF.

V is TRBV19 and J is TRBJ2-7; D tentatively fits TRBD1 or TRBD2 (5 bases each). CDR1 and CDR2 (germline): LNHDA, SQIVND (reference sequence). The CDR3 spans 13 residues. V shed 8 bases and J shed 3 bases, with 14 bases lying between them. The CDR3 DNA is TGTGCCAGTGCTGGTAGAGGGGACTACGAGCAGTACTTC. Its translation is CASAGRGDYEQYF.

The CDR3 region has the DNA TGTGCCAGCAGCTTAGGGACTGGGCGGGGGGAGACCCAGTACTTC. This sequence encodes CASSLGTGRGETQYF. The chain carries TRBV5-6 and TRBJ2-5, with 7 bases aligning to TRBD2. The V gene end was trimmed by 2 bases and the J gene end by 5 bases; junction bases not matched to a gene: 9. Germline V gene sequence: CDR1 SGHDT, CDR2 YYEEEE. The CDR3 loop spans 15 amino acids. The full variable domain, with the rest looked up from reference TRBV5-6 and TRBJ2-5, is DAGVTQSPTHLIKTRGQQVTLRCSPKSGHDTVSWYQQALGQGPQFIFQYYEEEERQRGNFPDRFSGHQFPNYSSELNVNALLLGDSALYLCASSLGTGRGETQYFGPGTRLLVL.

CDR3 in DNA: TGTGCCAGCTCCTTTAAGGGAACAGCGGGTTACGAGCAGTACTTC. Translating it yields CASSFKGTAGYEQYF. The chain recombines TRBV27 with TRBJ2-7; weak D call: TRBD2 (6 bases). This CDR3 has 15 residues. CDR1 is MNHEY and CDR2 is SMNVEV in the germline V gene (reference sequence). V shed 8 bases and J shed 4 bases, with 21 bases lying between them.

The rearrangement uses TRBV7-2 and TRBJ2-3; either TRBD1 or TRBD2 may supply D (5 bases each). CDR3 length equals 15 residues. Germline loops: CDR1 SGHTA, CDR2 FQGNSA. The ends were cut back, 1 base at V and 6 bases at J, with 14 bases in the middle. CDR3 in DNA: TGTGCCAGCAGCTTAGTCGGGGCCGAGACTGATACGCAGTATTTT. It encodes CASSLVGAETDTQYF.

This chain links TRBV5-4 with TRBJ2-1; a weak D match, TRBD2 (6 bases). V gave up 4 bases and J gave up 4 bases, with 15 bases separating them. The CDR3 covers 15 residues. Germline loops: CDR1 SGHNT, CDR2 YYREEE (reference sequence). The CDR3 DNA follows: TGTGCCAGCAGCGAGGGACTCCACGAGTACAATGAGCAGTTCTTC. Protein: CASSEGLHEYNEQFF.

In DNA form, the CDR3 reads TGTGCCAGCAGTAAAGGACAGGGAGGGCACACTGAAGCTTTCTTT. The encoded protein is CASSKGQGGHTEAFF. V and J are TRBV6-6 and TRBJ1-1; TRBD1 aligns across 8 bases. Germline V gene lookup returns CDR1 MNHNY and CDR2 SVGAGI (reference sequence). This CDR3 is 15 amino acids long. J gave up 3 bases and V 5 bases, and 8 bases lay outside the gene matches.

The chain combines TRBV6-5 with TRBJ1-5; D is undetermined. The CDR3 is made up of 15 amino acids. Trimming stripped 0 bases from V and 3 bases from J, with 9 bases between. Looked up from germline, CDR1 is MNHEY and CDR2 is SVGAGI. The CDR3, as DNA: TGTGCCAGCAGTTACTCCAGGTACTACAATCAGCCCCAGCATTTT. Residues: CASSYSRYYNQPQHF.

The chain carries TRBV7-9 and TRBJ2-7, with 10 bases matching TRBD2. V gave up 0 bases and J gave up 5 bases; unmatched junction bases: 7. The CDR3 spans 16 residues. Germline V gene sequence: CDR1 SEHNR, CDR2 FQNEAQ (reference sequence). The chain's CDR3 is CASSLAIGLAEDEQYF. In nucleotides, the CDR3 is TGTGCCAGCAGCTTAGCGATAGGACTAGCGGAAGACGAGCAGTACTTC.

The V gene is TRBV4-2, the J gene TRBJ1-4; D is uncertain. Germline V gives CDR1 LGHNA, CDR2 YNFKEQ. This CDR3 region has 13 residues. V lost 4 bases to trimming and J lost 3 bases, with 6 bases between them. The CDR3 reads CASSLDANEKLFF. The CDR3 DNA is TGTGCCAGCAGCCTCGATGCTAATGAAAAACTGTTTTTT.

This sequence joins TRBV5-8 and TRBJ2-7; the D call may be TRBD1 or TRBD2 (5 bases each). V lost 3 bases and J lost 5, with 15 bases in between. There are 14 residues in the CDR3. The germline gives CDR1 SGHTS, CDR2 YDEGEE. The CDR3 region has the DNA TGTGCCAGCAGCTGGGGACCAGGAGTAGACGAGCAGTACTTC. Residues: CASSWGPGVDEQYF.

The V call is TRBV5-4, the J call TRBJ2-3, with D hard to call. V was clipped by 1 base and J by 4 bases, with 10 bases between them. The V gene's germline CDR1 is SGHNT and CDR2 YYREEE (reference sequence). This CDR3 has 14 residues. CDR3 protein: CASSLLVGADTQYF. The CDR3, as DNA: TGTGCCAGCAGCTTGTTAGTTGGTGCAGATACGCAGTATTTT.